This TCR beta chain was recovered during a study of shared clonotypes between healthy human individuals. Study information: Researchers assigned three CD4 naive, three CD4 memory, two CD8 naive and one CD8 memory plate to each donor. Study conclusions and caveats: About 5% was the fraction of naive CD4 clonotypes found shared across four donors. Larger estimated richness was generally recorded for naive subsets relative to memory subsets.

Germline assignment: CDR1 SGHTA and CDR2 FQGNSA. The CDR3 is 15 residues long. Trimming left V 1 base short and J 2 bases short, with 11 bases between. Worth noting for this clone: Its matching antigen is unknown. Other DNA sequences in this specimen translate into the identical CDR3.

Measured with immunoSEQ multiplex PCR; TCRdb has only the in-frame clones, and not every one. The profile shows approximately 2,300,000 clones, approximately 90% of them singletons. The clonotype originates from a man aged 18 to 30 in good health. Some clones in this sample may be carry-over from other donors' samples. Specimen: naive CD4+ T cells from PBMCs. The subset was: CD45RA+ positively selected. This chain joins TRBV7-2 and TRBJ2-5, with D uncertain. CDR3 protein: CASSLVRGPQETQYF. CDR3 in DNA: TGTGCCAGCAGCTTAGTTCGAGGTCCTCAAGAGACCCAGTACTTC.